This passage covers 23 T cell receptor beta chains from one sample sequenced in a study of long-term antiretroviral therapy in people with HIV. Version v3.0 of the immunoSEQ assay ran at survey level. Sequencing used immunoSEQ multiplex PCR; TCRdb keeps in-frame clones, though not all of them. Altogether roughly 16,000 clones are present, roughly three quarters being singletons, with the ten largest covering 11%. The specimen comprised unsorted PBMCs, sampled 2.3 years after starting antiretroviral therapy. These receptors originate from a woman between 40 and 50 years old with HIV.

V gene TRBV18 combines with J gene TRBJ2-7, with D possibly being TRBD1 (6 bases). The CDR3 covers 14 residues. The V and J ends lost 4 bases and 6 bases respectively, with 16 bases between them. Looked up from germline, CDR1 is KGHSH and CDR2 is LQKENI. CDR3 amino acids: CASSHLDSYIEQYF. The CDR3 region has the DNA TGTGCCAGCTCACACCTGGACAGCTACATCGAGCAGTACTTC.

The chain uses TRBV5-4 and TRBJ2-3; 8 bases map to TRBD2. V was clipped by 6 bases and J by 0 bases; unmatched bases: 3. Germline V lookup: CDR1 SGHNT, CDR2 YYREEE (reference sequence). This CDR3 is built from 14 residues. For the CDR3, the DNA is TGTGCCAGCACGCGGGGGGCCAGCACAGATACGCAGTATTTT. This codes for CASTRGASTDTQYF.

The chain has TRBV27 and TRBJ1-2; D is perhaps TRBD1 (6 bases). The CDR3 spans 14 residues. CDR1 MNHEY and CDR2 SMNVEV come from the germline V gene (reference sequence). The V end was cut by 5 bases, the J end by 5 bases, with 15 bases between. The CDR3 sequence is CASSPQGWVYGYTF. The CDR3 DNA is TGTGCCAGCAGTCCCCAGGGGTGGGTATATGGCTACACCTTC.

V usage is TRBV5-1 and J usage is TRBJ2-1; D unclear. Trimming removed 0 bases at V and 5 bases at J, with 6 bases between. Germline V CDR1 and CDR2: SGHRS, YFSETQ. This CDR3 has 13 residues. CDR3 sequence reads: CASSLVSHNEQFF. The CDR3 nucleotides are TGCGCCAGCAGCTTGGTTTCCCACAATGAGCAGTTCTTC.

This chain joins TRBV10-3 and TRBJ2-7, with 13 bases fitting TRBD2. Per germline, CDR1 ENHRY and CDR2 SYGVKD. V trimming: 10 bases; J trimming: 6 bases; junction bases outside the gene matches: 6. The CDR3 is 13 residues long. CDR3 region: CASTGTSGTEQYF. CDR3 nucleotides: TGTGCCAGCACCGGGACTAGCGGGACCGAGCAGTACTTC.

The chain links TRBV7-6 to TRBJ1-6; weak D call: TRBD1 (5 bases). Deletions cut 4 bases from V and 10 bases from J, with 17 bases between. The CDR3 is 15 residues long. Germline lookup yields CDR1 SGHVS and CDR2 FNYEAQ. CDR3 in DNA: TGTGCCAGCAGCTCCCGAGGGAACTCAGGGTCACCCCTCCACTTT. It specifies CASSSRGNSGSPLHF.

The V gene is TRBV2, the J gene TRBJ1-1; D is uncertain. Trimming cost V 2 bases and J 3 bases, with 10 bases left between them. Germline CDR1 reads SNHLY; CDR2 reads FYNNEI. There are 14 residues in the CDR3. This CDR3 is CASSERFQYTEAFF. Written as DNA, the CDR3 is TGTGCCAGCAGTGAAAGGTTTCAGTACACTGAAGCTTTCTTT.

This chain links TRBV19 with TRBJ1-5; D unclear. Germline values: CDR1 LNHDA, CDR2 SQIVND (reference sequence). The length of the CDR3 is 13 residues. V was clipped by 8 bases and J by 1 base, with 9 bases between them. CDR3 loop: CASSVVSNQPQHF. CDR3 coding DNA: TGTGCCAGTTCTGTCGTGAGCAATCAGCCCCAGCATTTT.

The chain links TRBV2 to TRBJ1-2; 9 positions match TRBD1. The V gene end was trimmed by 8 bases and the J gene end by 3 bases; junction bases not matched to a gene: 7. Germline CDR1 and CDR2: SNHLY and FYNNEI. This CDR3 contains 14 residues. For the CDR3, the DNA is TGTGCCAGCTCGGACAGGGGAGTTGACTATGGCTACACCTTC. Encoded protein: CASSDRGVDYGYTF.

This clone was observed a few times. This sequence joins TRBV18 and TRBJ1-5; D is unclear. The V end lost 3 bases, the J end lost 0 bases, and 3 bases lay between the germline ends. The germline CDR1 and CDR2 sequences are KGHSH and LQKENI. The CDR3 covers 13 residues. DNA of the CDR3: TGTGCCAGCTCACCGACTAGCAATCAGCCCCAGCATTTT. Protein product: CASSPTSNQPQHF.

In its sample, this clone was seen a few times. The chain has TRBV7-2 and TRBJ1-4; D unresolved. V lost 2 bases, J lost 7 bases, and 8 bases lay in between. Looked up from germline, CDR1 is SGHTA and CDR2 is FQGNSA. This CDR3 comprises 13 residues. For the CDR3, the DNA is TGTGCCAGCAGCTTATCACAGCTTGAAAAACTGTTTTTT. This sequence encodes CASSLSQLEKLFF. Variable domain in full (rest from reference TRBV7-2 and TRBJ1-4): GAGVSQSPSNKVTEKGKDVELRCDPISGHTALYWYRQSLGQGLEFLIYFQGNSAPDKSGLPSDRFSAERTGGSVSTLTIQRTQQEDSAVYLCASSLSQLEKLFFGSGTQLSVL.

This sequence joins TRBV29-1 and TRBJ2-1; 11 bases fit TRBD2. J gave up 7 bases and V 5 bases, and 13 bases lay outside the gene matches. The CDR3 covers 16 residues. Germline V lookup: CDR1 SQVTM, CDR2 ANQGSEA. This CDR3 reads CSVQLATSGSGNEQFF. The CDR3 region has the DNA TGCAGCGTTCAATTGGCCACTAGCGGGAGTGGTAATGAGCAGTTCTTC.

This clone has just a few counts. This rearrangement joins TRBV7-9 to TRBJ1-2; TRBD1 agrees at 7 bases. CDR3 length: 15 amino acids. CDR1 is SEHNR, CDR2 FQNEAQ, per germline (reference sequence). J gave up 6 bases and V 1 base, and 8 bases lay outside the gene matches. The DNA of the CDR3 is TGTGCCAGCAGCTTAGGGATGACAGGGACGGATGGCTACACCTTC. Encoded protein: CASSLGMTGTDGYTF.

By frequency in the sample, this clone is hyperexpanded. Here the CDR3 reads CASSLTGMGTDTQYF. The CDR3 DNA sequence: TGTGCCAGCAGCCTGACAGGGATGGGCACAGATACGCAGTATTTT. The genes are TRBV7-9 and TRBJ2-3, with TRBD1 matching 7 bases. The germline V gene encodes CDR1 SEHNR and CDR2 FQNEAQ (reference sequence). V shed 5 bases, J shed 1 base, and the junction held 6 bases outside the gene matches. CDR3 length: 15 amino acids.

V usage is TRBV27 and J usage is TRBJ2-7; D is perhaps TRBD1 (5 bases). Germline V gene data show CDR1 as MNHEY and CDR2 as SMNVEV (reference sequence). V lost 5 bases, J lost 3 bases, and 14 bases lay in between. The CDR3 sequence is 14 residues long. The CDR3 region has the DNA TGTGCCAGCAGTCACCGACAGCCCGGCTACGAGCAGTACTTC. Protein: CASSHRQPGYEQYF.

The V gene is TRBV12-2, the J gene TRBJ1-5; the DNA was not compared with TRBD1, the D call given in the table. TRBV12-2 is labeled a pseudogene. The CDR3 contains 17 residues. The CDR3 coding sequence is TGTGCAAGTCGCCCCACCTCTGGGACAGGGAGAAATCAGCCCCAGCATTTT. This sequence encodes CASRPTSGTGRNQPQHF.

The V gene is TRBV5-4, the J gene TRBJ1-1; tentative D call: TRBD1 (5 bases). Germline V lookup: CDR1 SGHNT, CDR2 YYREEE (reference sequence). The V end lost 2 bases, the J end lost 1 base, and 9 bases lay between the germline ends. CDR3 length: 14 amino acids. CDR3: CASSFSGGNTEAFF. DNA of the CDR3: TGTGCCAGCAGCTTTTCTGGGGGGAACACTGAAGCTTTCTTT.

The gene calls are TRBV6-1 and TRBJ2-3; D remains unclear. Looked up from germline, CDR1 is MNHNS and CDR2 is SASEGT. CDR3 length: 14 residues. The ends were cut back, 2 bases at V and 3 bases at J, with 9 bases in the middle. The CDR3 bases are TGTGCCAGCAGTGAATATAGGGCGACAGATACGCAGTATTTT. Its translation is CASSEYRATDTQYF.

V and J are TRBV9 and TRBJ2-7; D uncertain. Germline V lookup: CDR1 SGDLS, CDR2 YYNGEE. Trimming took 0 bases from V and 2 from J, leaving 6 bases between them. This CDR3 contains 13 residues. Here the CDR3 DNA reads TGTGCCAGCAGCGTAGTCCCAACCTACGAGCAGTACTTC. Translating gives CASSVVPTYEQYF.

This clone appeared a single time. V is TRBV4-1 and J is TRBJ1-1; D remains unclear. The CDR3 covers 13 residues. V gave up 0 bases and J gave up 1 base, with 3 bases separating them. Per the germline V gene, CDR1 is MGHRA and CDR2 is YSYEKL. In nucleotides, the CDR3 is TGCGCCAGCAGCCAAGATCCGAACACTGAAGCTTTCTTT. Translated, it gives CASSQDPNTEAFF.

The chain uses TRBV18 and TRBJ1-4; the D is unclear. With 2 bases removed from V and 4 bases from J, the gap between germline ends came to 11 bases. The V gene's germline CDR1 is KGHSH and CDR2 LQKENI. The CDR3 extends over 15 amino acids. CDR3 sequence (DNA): TGTGCCAGCTCACCAAGCAGAGTTTATAATGAAAAACTGTTTTTT. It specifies CASSPSRVYNEKLFF.

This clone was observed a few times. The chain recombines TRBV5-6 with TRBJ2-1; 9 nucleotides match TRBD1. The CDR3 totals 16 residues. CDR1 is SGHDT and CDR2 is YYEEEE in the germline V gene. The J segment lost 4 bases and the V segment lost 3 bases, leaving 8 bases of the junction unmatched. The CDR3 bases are TGTGCCAGCAGCTCCCAACAGGGGGCGAAGTACAATGAGCAGTTCTTC. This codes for CASSSQQGAKYNEQFF.

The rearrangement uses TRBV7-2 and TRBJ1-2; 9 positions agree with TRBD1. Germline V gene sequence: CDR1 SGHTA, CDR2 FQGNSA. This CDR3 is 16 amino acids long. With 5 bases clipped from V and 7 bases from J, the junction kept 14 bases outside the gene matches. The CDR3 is CASSPPGQGGISGYTF. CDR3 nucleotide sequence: TGTGCCAGCAGCCCTCCGGGACAGGGAGGTATCTCTGGCTACACCTTC.